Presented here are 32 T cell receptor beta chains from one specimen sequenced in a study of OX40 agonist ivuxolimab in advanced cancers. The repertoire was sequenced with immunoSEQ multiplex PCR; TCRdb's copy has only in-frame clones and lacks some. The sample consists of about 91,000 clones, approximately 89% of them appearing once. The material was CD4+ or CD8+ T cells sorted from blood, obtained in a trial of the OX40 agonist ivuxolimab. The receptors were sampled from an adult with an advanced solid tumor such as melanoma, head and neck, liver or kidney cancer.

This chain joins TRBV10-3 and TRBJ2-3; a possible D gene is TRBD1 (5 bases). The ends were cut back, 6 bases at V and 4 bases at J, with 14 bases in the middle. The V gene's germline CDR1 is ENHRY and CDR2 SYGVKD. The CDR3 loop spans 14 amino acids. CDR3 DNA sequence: TGTGCCATCAGAGACAGCAGCGACGCAGATACGCAGTATTTT. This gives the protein CAIRDSSDADTQYF.

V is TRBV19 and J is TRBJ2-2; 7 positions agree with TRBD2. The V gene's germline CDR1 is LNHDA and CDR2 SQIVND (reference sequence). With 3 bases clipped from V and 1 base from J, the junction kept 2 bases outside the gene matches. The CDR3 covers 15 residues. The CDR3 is CASSIRGGNTGELFF. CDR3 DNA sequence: TGTGCCAGTAGTATCCGCGGGGGGAACACCGGGGAGCTGTTTTTT.

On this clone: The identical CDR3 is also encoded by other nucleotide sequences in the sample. In DNA, the CDR3 is TGTGCCAGCAGTGCTGGCAGGAGCTATAATTCACCCCTCCACTTT. This sequence encodes CASSAGRSYNSPLHF. The J gene is TRBJ1-6, the V gene TRBV6-4; D is unclear. The length of the CDR3 is 15 residues. V was shortened by 4 bases and J by 3 bases, with 10 bases between the two germline ends. CDR1 and CDR2 (germline): MRHNA, SNTAGT.

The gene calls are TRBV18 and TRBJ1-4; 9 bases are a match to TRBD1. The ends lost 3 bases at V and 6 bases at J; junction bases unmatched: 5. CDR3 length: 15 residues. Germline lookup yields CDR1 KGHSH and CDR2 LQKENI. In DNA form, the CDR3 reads TGTGCCAGCTCACCCGGGACAGGGCCCTATGAAAAACTGTTTTTT. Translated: CASSPGTGPYEKLFF.

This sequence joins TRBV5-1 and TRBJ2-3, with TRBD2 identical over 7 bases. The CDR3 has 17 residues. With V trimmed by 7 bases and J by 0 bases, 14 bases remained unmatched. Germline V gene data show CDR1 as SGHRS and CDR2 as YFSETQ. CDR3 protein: CASPGGKTLPSTDTQYF. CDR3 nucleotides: TGCGCCAGCCCCGGGGGGAAAACCCTTCCTAGCACAGATACGCAGTATTTT.

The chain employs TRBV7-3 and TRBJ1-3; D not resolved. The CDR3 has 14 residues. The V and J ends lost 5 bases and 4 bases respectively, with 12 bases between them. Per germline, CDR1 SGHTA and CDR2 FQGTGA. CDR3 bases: TGTGCCAGCAGCCTAAGGGTAGACGGAAACACCATATATTTT. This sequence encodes CASSLRVDGNTIYF.

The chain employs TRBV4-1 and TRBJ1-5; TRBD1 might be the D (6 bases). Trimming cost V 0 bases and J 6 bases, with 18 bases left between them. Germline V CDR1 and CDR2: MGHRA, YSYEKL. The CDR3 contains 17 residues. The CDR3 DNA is TGCGCCAGCAGCCAAGATTCGGGCAGGGGCTGGGGTCAGCCCCAGCATTTT. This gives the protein CASSQDSGRGWGQPQHF.

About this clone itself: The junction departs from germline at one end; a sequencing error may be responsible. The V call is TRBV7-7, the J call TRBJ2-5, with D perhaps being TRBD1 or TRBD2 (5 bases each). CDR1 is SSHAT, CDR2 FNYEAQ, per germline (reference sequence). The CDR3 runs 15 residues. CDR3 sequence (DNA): TGTGCTAGCAGCCGGATACTAGGGGACGGGGAGACCCAGTACTTC. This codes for CASSRILGDGETQYF. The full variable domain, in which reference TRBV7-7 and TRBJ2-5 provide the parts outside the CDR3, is GAGVSQSPRYKVTKRGQDVTLRCDPISSHATLYWYQQALGQGPEFLTYFNYEAQPDKSGLPSDRFSAERPEGSISTLTIQRTEQRDSAMYRCASSRILGDGETQYFGPGTRLLVL.

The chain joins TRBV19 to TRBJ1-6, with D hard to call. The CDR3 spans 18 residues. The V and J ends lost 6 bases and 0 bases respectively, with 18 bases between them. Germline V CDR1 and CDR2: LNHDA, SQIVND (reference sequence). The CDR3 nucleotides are TGTGCCAGTAGCATCAAAGGCGGCGCCAGCTCCTATAATTCACCCCTCCACTTT. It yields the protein CASSIKGGASSYNSPLHF. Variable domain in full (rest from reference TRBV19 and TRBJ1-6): DGGITQSPKYLFRKEGQNVTLSCEQNLNHDAMYWYRQDPGQGLRLIYYSQIVNDFQKGDIAEGYSVSREKKESFPLTVTSAQKNPTAFYLCASSIKGGASSYNSPLHFGNGTRLTVT.

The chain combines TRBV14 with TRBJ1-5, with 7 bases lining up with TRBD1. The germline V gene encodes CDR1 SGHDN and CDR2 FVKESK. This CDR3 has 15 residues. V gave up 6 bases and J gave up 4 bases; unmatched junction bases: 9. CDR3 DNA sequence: TGTGCCAGCAGTCCAGGGGGTTTGAGTAATCAGCCCCAGCATTTT. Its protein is CASSPGGLSNQPQHF.

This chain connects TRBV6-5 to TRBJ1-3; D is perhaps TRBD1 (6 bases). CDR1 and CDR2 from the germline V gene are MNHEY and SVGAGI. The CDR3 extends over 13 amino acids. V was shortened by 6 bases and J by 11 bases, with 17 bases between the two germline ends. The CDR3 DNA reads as TGTGCCAGCAGGTCCTACGGACAGAACGCCATATATTTT. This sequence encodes CASRSYGQNAIYF.

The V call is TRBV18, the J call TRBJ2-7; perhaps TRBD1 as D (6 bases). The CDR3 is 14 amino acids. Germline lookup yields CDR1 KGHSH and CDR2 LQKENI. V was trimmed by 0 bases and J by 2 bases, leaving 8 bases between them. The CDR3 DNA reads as TGTGCCAGCTCACCACCTGACAGGACCTACGAGCAGTACTTC. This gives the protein CASSPPDRTYEQYF.

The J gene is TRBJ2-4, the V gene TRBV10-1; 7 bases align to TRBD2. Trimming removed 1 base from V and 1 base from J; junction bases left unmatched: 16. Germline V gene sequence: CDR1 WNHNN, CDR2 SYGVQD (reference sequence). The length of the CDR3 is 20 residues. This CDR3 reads CASSEYLAANLRKAKNIQYF. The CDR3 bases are TGCGCCAGCAGTGAGTATCTAGCGGCAAACCTAAGAAAGGCCAAAAACATTCAGTACTTC.

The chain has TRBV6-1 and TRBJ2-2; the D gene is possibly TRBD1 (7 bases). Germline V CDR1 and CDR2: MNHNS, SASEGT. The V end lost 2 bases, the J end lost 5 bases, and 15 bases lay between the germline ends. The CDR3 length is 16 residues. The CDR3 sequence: CASSEQTGTLTGELFF. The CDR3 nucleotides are TGTGCCAGCAGTGAACAGACAGGGACTCTTACCGGGGAGCTGTTTTTT.

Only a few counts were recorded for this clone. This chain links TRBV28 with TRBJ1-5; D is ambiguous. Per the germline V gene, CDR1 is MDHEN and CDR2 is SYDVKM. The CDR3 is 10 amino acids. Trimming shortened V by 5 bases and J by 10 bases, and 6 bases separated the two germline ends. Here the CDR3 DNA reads TGTGCCAGCAGTACGACACCCCAGCATTTT. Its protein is CASSTTPQHF.

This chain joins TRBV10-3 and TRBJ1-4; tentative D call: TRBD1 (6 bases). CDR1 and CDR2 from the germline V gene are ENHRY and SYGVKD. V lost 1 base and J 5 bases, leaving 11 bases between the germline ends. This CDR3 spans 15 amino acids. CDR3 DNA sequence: TGTGCCATCAGTGAGTACCGACAGGAAAATGAAAAACTGTTTTTT. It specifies CAISEYRQENEKLFF.

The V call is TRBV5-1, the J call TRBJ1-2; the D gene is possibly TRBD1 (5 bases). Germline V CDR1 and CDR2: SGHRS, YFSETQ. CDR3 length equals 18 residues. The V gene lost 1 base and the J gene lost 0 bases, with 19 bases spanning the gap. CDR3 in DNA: TGCGCCAGCAGCTTGTATGGGCCAGGGATTCCCCCTAACTATGGCTACACCTTC. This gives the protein CASSLYGPGIPPNYGYTF.

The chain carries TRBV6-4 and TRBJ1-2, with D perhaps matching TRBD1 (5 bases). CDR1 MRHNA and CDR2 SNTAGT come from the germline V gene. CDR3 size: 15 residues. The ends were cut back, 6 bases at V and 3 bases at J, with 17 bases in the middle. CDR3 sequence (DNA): TGTGCCAGCAGCCCCTATTCAGGGCCCGACTATGGCTACACCTTC. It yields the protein CASSPYSGPDYGYTF.

The CDR3 DNA is TGTGCCAGCAGCGTAGCTCCACAGACGAAAGAGACCCAGTACTTC. It specifies CASSVAPQTKETQYF. The chain employs TRBV9 and TRBJ2-5; no clear D. Germline V gives CDR1 SGDLS, CDR2 YYNGEE. The CDR3 is 15 amino acids. Trimming took 0 bases from V and 3 from J, leaving 12 bases between them.

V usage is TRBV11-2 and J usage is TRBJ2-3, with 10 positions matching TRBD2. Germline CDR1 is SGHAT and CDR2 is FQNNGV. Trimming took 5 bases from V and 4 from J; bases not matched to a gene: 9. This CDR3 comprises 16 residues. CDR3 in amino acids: CASSRLSGGASDTQYF. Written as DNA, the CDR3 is TGTGCCAGCAGCAGGTTGAGCGGGGGGGCTTCAGATACGCAGTATTTT.

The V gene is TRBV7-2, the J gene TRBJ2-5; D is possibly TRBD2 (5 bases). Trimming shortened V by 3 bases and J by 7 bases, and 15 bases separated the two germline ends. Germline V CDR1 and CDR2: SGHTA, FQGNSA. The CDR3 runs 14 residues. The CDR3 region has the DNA TGTGCCAGCAGCTTTACCGGGGTCGATGGGACCCAGTACTTC. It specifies CASSFTGVDGTQYF.

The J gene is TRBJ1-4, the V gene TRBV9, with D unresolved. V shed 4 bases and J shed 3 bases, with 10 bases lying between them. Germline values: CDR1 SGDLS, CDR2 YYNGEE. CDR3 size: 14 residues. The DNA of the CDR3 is TGTGCCAGCAGCCCCCATCCCGCTAATGAAAAACTGTTTTTT. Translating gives CASSPHPANEKLFF.

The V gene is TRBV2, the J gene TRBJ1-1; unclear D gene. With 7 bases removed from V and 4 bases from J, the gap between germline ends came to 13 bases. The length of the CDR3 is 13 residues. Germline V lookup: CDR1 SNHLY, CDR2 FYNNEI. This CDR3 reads CASMGRQSTEAFF. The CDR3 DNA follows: TGTGCCAGCATGGGTCGCCAGAGCACTGAAGCTTTCTTT.

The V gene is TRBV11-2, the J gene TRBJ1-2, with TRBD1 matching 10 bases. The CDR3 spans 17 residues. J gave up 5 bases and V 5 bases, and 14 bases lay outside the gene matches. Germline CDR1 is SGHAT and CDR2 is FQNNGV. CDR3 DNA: TGTGCCAGCAGCGCACCCGGGACAGGGGCCCGGCATTATGGCTACACCTTC. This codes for CASSAPGTGARHYGYTF.

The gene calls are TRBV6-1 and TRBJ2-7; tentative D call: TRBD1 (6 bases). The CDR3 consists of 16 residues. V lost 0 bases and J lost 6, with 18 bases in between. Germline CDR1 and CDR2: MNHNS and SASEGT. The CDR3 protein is CASSEASDSWTTEQYF. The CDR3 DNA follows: TGTGCCAGCAGTGAAGCTTCGGACAGCTGGACCACCGAGCAGTACTTC.

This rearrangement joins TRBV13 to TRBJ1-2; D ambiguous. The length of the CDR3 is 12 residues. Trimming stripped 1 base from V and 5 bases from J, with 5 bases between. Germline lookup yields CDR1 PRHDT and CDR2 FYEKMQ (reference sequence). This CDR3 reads CASSLARYGYTF. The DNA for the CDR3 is TGTGCCAGCAGCTTAGCCAGGTATGGCTACACCTTC.

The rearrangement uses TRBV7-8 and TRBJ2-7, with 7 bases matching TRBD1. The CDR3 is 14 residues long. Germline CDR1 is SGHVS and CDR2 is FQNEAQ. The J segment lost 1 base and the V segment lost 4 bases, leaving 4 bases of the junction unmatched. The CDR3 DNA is TGTGCCAGCAGCTCGACGACAGGGTCCTACGAGCAGTACTTC. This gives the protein CASSSTTGSYEQYF.

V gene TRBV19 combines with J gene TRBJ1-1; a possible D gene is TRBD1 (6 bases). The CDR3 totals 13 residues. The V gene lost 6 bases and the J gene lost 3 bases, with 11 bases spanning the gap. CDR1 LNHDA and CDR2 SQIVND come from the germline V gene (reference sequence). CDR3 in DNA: TGTGCCAGTAGGGCGGACAGACACACTGAAGCTTTCTTT. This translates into CASRADRHTEAFF.

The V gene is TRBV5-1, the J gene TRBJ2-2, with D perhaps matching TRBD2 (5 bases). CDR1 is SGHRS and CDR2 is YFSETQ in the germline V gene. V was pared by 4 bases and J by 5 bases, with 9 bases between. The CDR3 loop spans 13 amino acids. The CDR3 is CASSPGDTGELFF. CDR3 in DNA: TGCGCCAGCAGCCCCGGGGATACCGGGGAGCTGTTTTTT.

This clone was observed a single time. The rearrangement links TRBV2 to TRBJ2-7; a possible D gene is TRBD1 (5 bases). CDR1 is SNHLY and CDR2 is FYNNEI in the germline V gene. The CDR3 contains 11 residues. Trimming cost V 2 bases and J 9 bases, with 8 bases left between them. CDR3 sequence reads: CASSERGRQYV. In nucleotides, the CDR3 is TGTGCCAGCAGTGAAAGGGGCAGGCAGTACGTC.

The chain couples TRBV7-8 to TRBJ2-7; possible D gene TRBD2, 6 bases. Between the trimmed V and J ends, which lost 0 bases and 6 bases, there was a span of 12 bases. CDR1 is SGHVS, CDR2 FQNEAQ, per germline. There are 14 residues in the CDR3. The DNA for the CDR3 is TGTGCCAGCAGCTTAGCCCTAGGGACTGCCGAGCAGTACGTC. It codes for CASSLALGTAEQYV.

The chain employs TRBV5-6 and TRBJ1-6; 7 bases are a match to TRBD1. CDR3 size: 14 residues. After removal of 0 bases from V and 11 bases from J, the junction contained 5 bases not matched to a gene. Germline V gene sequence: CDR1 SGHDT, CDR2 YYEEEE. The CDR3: CASSLGQGRTPLHF. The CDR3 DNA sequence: TGTGCCAGCAGCTTGGGACAGGGACGGACACCCCTCCACTTT.